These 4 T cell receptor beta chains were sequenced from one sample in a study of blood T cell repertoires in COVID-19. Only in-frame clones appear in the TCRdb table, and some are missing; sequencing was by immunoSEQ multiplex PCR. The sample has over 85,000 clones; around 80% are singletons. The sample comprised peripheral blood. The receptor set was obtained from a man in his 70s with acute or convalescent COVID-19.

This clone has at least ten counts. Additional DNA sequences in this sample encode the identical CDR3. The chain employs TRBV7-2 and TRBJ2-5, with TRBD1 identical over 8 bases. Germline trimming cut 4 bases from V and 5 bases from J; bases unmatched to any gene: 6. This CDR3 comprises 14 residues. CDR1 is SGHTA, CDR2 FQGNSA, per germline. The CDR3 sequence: CASSSNRGKETQYF. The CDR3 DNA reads TGTGCCAGCAGCTCGAACAGGGGGAAGGAGACCCAGTACTTC.

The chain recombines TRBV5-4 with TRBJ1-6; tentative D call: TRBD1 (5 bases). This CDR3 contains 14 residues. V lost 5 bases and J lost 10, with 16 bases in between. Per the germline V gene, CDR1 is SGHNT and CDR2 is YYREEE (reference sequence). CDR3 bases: TGTGCCAGCAGGCAGTCGGGGGTTCGCTCACCCCTCCACTTT. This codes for CASRQSGVRSPLHF.

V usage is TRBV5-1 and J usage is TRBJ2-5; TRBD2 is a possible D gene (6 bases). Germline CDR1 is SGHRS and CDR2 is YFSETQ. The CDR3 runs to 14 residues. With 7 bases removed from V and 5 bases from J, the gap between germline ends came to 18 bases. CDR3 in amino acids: CASCQSGVGETQYF. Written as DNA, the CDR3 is TGCGCCAGCTGCCAGTCGGGAGTAGGCGAGACCCAGTACTTC.

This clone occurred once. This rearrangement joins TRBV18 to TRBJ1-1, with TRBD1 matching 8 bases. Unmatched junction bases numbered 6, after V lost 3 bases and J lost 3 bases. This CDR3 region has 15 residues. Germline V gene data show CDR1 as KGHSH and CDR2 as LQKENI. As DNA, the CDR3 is TGTGCCAGCTCACCTCGACAGGGGCCATACACTGAAGCTTTCTTT. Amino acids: CASSPRQGPYTEAFF.